The clone carrying this T cell receptor beta chain was seen only once. Its antigen is not identified. This CDR3 is built from 15 residues. Germline lookup yields CDR1 MNHEY and CDR2 SVGAGI. Trimming at V came to 6 bases and at J to 2 bases, leaving 8 bases not matched to a gene. PCR involved 60 Vbeta and 13 Jbeta primers. Sequenced by immunoSEQ multiplex PCR; TCRdb stores in-frame clones only, minus some. The sample holds around 160,000 clones, about 80% seen once. The sample belongs to a study of cytomegalovirus exposure and HLA in healthy donors. General observations from the study: TCR beta sequences reportedly predicted most subjects' HLA-A and HLA-B alleles accurately. A later analysis, which compared TCR beta chains of equal frequency, found the HLA-associated ones more clonally expanded.

The sequencing input was PBMCs. This clonotype was sampled from a man aged 18 to 30 in good health and CMV-seropositive. The chain uses TRBV6-5 and TRBJ2-3; 7 bases agree with TRBD1. The CDR3 bases are TGTGCCAGCAGGCCTACAGGGGCCCTCACAGATACGCAGTATTTT. Its translation: CASRPTGALTDTQYF.